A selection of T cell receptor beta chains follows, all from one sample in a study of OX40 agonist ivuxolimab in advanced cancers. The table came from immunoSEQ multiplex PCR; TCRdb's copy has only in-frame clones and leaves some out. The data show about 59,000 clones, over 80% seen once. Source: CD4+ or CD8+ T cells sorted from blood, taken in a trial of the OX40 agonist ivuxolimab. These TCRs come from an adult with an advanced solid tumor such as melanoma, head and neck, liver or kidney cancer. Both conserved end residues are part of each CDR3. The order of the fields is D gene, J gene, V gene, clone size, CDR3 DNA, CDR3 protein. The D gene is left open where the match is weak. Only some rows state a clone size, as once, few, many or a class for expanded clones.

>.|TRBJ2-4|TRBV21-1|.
TGTGCCAGCAGCAATTTGGGGACCAAAAACATTCAGTACTTC
CASSNLGTKNIQYF
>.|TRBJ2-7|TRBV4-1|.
TGCGCCAGCAGCCAAGTGGCAGCCACTACCTACGAGCAGTACTTC
CASSQVAATTYEQYF
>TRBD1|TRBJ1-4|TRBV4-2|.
TGTGCCAGCAGCCAAGATGGGACAGGAGGTAATGAAAAACTGTTTTTT
CASSQDGTGGNEKLFF
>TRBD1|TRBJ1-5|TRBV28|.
TGTGCCAGCAGAGGAGGGACAGTCAATCAGCCCCAGCATTTT
CASRGGTVNQPQHF
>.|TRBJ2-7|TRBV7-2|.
TGTGCCAGCAGCGCGAGACTAGTCTCCCAGGAGCAGTACTTC
CASSARLVSQEQYF
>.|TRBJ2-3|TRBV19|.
TGTGCCAGTAGTCCCCCGCGGGGCGGCGTCTATGATACGCAGTATTTT
CASSPPRGGVYDTQYF
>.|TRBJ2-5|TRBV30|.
TGTGCCTGGTCGGGGGTGGCTGGTTGGACCCAGTACTTC
CAWSGVAGWTQYF
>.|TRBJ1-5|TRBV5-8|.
TGTGCCAGCAGCTGGGACCGGGAGCCCCAGCATTTT
CASSWDREPQHF
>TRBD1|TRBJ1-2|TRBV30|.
TGTGCCTGGAGGGGGGGACAGGGGGGACATGGCTACACCTTC
CAWRGGQGGHGYTF
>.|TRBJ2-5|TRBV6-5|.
TGTGCCAGCAGCCGGGGGCGCCAAGAGACCCAGTACTTC
CASSRGRQETQYF
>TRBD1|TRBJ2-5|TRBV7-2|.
TGTGCCAGCAGCTTCCAAGGACAGGGACAAGAGACCCAGTACTTC
CASSFQGQGQETQYF
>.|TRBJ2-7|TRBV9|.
TGTGCCAGCAGCGTGCTGGGGGCGAGCGAGCAGTACTTC
CASSVLGASEQYF
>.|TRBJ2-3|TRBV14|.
TGTGCCAGCAGCCAAGTAGGGACAGATACGCAGTATTTT
CASSQVGTDTQYF
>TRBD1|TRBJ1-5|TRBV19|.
TGTGCCAGTAGTATCCCCCGGGACAGGGGCCAGCCCCAGCATTTT
CASSIPRDRGQPQHF
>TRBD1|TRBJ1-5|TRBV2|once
TGTGCCAGCAGGGGGGACAGTCCTCAGCCCCAGCATTTT
CASRGDSPQPQHF